Following are 5 T cell receptor beta chains from one sample sequenced in a study of technical replicates of blood from several donors. Clones were sequenced by immunoSEQ multiplex PCR, and TCRdb holds only the in-frame ones, with some missing. The sample lists 91,000 or so clones, roughly 94% occurring once. The sequenced sample consisted of T cells isolated from PBMCs. Source of these receptors: a human donor in good health.

A remark on this clone: The same CDR3 also results from other DNA sequences found in this sample. This chain connects TRBV9 to TRBJ1-2, with 8 bases that match TRBD1. Germline-derived CDR1 and CDR2 are SGDLS and YYNGEE. The trim removed 0 bases at V and 8 bases at J, leaving 0 bases unmatched. This CDR3 comprises 12 residues. The CDR3 DNA reads as TGTGCCAGCAGCGTAGCAGGGGGCGGCTACACCTTC. This codes for CASSVAGGGYTF.

This chain uses TRBV30 with TRBJ1-2; D is uncertain. Trimming stripped 0 bases from V and 9 bases from J, with 8 bases between. Germline loops: CDR1 GTSNPN, CDR2 SVGIG (reference sequence). The CDR3 contains 11 residues. As DNA, the CDR3 is TGTGCCTGGAGTGTACCAGGCAGCTACACCTTC. This translates into CAWSVPGSYTF.

The CDR3, as DNA: TGTGCCAGCAGCGTAAGGTTTAGGACAGATCCCACCGGGGAGCTGTTTTTT. Translation: CASSVRFRTDPTGELFF. The chain employs TRBV9 and TRBJ2-2, with D possibly matching TRBD1 (6 bases). The germline V and J ends were trimmed by 1 base and 4 bases, with 17 bases remaining between them. The length of the CDR3 is 17 residues. Germline V lookup: CDR1 SGDLS, CDR2 YYNGEE. The full variable domain, rest sourced from reference TRBV9 and TRBJ2-2, is DSGVTQTPKHLITATGQRVTLRCSPRSGDLSVYWYQQSLDQGLQFLIQYYNGEERAKGNILERFSAQQFPDLHSELNLSSLELGDSALYFCASSVRFRTDPTGELFFGEGSRLTVL.

This rearrangement joins TRBV30 to TRBJ1-3, with 9 bases that match TRBD1. Looked up from germline, CDR1 is GTSNPN and CDR2 is SVGIG (reference sequence). Losses at the gene ends were 3 bases for V and 2 bases for J; bases not matched to a gene: 5. The CDR3 has 15 residues. CDR3 residues: CAWRGQGKAGNTIYF. The CDR3 DNA is TGTGCCTGGAGGGGACAGGGTAAGGCTGGAAACACCATATATTTT.

The gene calls are TRBV18 and TRBJ2-7; the D is unclear. The CDR3 spans 13 residues. V gave up 6 bases and J gave up 7 bases, with 16 bases separating them. Looked up from germline, CDR1 is KGHSH and CDR2 is LQKENI. The CDR3 coding sequence is TGTGCCAGCTCCTCAAGCCGGGTTGGGGAGCAGTACTTC. This sequence encodes CASSSSRVGEQYF. Using reference TRBV18 and TRBJ2-7 for the parts outside the CDR3, the full variable domain is NAGVMQNPRHLVRRRGQEARLRCSPMKGHSHVYWYRQLPEEGLKFMVYLQKENIIDESGMPKERFSAEFPKEGPSILRIQQVVRGDSAAYFCASSSSRVGEQYFGPGTRLTVT.